Described below is a single TCR beta chain sequence and its context. This clone was counted once. Its specific antigen is unknown. Base qualities are missing; no much larger clone stands one base away. V and J are trimmed by 5 bases and 8 bases, and the gene matches miss 6 bases of the junction. Measured from the cysteine to the phenylalanine, the CDR3 is 15 residues long. Kept here is only the CDR3 DNA, which spans 45 bases and is read in frame from base 1. Via the germline V gene, CDR1 is MRHNA and CDR2 SNTAGT. TRB sequencing was run on genomic DNA with either the immunoSEQ assay at survey resolution or the hsTCRB kit. In the original analysis: The immunoSEQ software handled the initial read processing, while the LymphoSeq R package was used for the repertoire analyses. For each TRB dataset, clonality was calculated as 1 minus normalized Shannon entropy, and the Gini coefficient was computed as well. Phenotypes of unsorted samples were inferred by mapping TRB sequences from sorted subsets of the recipient or donor onto the same recipient's unsorted samples. TCRdb limited this immuneACCESS table to in-frame rearrangements with V and J called. A share of clones is missing; checked studies link under half to unresolved V genes, and the rest is unexplained. The DNA was the basis for D and trimming; V, J and clone size are from that table. This sample is represented by approximately 6,800 clones; more than 90% of them were singletons. Together, the top ten hold around 4.5% of the sample.

This record belongs to a study of T cells after posttransplantation cyclophosphamide listed by TCRdb under 2016. Regarding the complete study: Using TRB sequencing, the study followed how the T cell repertoire rebuilt after myeloablative bone marrow transplantation with posttransplantation cyclophosphamide given as GVHD prophylaxis. Antigen receptor sequencing was done on samples from roughly 35 PTCy-treated patients and from 15 to 20 related bone marrow donors of those patients. TRB sequencing was performed on blood from all 35 or so PTCy patients with 1-year posttransplant specimens. In 3 patients, TRB sequencing was also performed on up to roughly 3 more blood samples taken 2 to 5.2 years after transplant, and in 4 patients, pretransplant blood was also TRB-sequenced. Because TRA and TRB clonality correlated tightly in some 10 samples, the subsequent TCR analyses were limited to TRB only. Public TRB sequences were searched against a database of over 3,500 sequences associated with responses to pathogens, tumor antigens, self-antigens and alloantigens. Study-level results and caveats: At 1-2 months, donor-recipient similarity was low but rose over the first year, and the later blood repertoires were often dominated by donor CD8+ memory clones. The TRB repertoires of T cells infiltrating skin or GI tract showed only limited overlap with the TRB repertoires of T cells in blood. Across roughly 40 patients, recipient CMV seropositivity and CMV reactivation were highly associated with TRB clonality; PTCy diversity was similar to CNI/methotrexate controls.

The treatment or condition label of this sample denotes: high-dose cyclophosphamide on days +3 and +4 as single-agent GVHD prophylaxis. PTCy patients received busulfan and fludarabine conditioning, a related or unrelated marrow graft, and cyclophosphamide on days +3 and +4. PTCy-treated patients were drawn from a prospective multi-institutional clinical trial. Peripheral blood and bone marrow mononuclear cells were isolated by Ficoll-Hypaque density centrifugation and cryopreserved. CD4+ and CD8+ T cells, including naive and memory subsets, were sorted by FACS using a FACSAria II. The material was CD8+ T cells sorted from blood, obtained after allogeneic stem cell transplant with posttransplant cyclophosphamide. The chain joins TRBV6-4 to TRBJ2-1; 13 bases in the middle match TRBD2. The TCR sequence derives from a male patient between 55 and 70 years old who received an allogeneic stem cell transplant from a related donor and was CMV-positive. After a transplant, some of the T cells may come from the graft donor. DNA sequence: TGTGCCAGCAGTCCTACTAGCGGGGGGGGCGATGAGCAGTTCTTC. This sequence encodes CASSPTSGGGDEQFF.